This TCR beta chain was profiled in a study of T cell responses to AZD1222 COVID-19 vaccine. Whole-study context: Whether given at about 4 or about 12 weeks, second doses were pooled. Study-wide findings and caveats: The repertoires were collected only after the peak T cell response. Donors in the cohort were predominantly white British and more often female, and clonal diversity was possibly underestimated. Mapped onto spike, vaccine-associated CD4 TCRs spanned it and were dominant at 160-218 and 743-854.

The germline gives CDR1 LGHNA, CDR2 YSLEER. The CDR3 is made up of 15 amino acids. V shed 2 bases and J shed 7 bases, with 16 bases lying between them. In the case of this clone: Its matching antigen is unknown.

Assay: immunoSEQ multiplex PCR; the TCRdb copy retains only in-frame clones and omits some. Among roughly 260,000 clones listed, approximately 93% were seen once. The specimen was peripheral blood, collected on day 0 of AZD1222 vaccination. The rearrangement links TRBV4-3 to TRBJ2-3, with D perhaps assigned TRBD1 or TRBD2 (5 bases each). This sequence was found in an adult in good health. The CDR3 spells CASSQSGTARNTQYF. The CDR3 nucleotides read TGCGCCAGCAGCCAATCCGGGACGGCCCGAAATACGCAGTATTTT.